This is a list of T cell receptor beta chains from one sample in a study of CXCR3-negative and CXCR3-positive naive CD8 T cells. TCRdb re-called the 5' RACE reads and shows each CDR3 protein once, DNA omitted. Across approximately 120,000 distinct CDR3 sequences, the top ten clones capture around 0.36% of the sample. The sequenced sample consisted of naive CXCR3+ CD8+ T cells from blood. The receptors shown here come from a human donor in good health. Some clones in this sample may be carry-over from other donors' samples. The CDR3 runs from the conserved cysteine through the conserved F or W.

V gene	J gene	CDR3 protein
TRBV7-9	TRBJ2-7	CASSLAGHPYEQYF
TRBV28	TRBJ2-3	CASSLSRTTAQYF
TRBV6-5	TRBJ1-1	CASSQPGPVSEAFF
TRBV28	TRBJ2-1	CASSLGWGHYNEQFF
TRBV28	TRBJ1-5	CASSERDRASQPQHF
TRBV19	TRBJ2-3	CATVGQNTDTQYF
TRBV7-9	TRBJ2-7	CASSQDRGDYEQYF
TRBV2	TRBJ2-3	CASSGRVTDTQYF
TRBV19	TRBJ2-1	CATSSASSYNEQFF
TRBV15	TRBJ2-2	CATSREGGASGELFF
TRBV29-1	TRBJ2-1	CSVEVREGYNEQFF
TRBV12-3/TRBV12-4	TRBJ2-6	CASSPGGANVLTF
TRBV2	TRBJ2-2	CASRGISGKVNTGELFF
TRBV7-8	TRBJ1-5	CASSLGGEPQHF
TRBV19	TRBJ1-1	CASSNQGSRMNTEAFF
TRBV13	TRBJ2-1	CASSLGRDNEQFF
TRBV7-9	TRBJ2-7	CASSFVENEQYF
TRBV7-9	TRBJ2-1	CASSLTSGWYNEQFF
TRBV10-3	TRBJ2-7	CAISEASYYEQYF
TRBV28	TRBJ2-7	CASSLIEVARRPNEQYF
TRBV4-3	TRBJ2-7	CASSLGVSGLYEQYF
TRBV29-1	TRBJ1-2	CSVIDRVGGYTF
TRBV9	TRBJ2-2	CASSVGTSGGAYGELFF
TRBV12-3/TRBV12-4	TRBJ2-1	CASSGRQGLDNEQFF
TRBV7-9	TRBJ2-7	CAGGREGQGNEQYF
TRBV7-8	TRBJ1-6	CATKRTGSYNSPLHF